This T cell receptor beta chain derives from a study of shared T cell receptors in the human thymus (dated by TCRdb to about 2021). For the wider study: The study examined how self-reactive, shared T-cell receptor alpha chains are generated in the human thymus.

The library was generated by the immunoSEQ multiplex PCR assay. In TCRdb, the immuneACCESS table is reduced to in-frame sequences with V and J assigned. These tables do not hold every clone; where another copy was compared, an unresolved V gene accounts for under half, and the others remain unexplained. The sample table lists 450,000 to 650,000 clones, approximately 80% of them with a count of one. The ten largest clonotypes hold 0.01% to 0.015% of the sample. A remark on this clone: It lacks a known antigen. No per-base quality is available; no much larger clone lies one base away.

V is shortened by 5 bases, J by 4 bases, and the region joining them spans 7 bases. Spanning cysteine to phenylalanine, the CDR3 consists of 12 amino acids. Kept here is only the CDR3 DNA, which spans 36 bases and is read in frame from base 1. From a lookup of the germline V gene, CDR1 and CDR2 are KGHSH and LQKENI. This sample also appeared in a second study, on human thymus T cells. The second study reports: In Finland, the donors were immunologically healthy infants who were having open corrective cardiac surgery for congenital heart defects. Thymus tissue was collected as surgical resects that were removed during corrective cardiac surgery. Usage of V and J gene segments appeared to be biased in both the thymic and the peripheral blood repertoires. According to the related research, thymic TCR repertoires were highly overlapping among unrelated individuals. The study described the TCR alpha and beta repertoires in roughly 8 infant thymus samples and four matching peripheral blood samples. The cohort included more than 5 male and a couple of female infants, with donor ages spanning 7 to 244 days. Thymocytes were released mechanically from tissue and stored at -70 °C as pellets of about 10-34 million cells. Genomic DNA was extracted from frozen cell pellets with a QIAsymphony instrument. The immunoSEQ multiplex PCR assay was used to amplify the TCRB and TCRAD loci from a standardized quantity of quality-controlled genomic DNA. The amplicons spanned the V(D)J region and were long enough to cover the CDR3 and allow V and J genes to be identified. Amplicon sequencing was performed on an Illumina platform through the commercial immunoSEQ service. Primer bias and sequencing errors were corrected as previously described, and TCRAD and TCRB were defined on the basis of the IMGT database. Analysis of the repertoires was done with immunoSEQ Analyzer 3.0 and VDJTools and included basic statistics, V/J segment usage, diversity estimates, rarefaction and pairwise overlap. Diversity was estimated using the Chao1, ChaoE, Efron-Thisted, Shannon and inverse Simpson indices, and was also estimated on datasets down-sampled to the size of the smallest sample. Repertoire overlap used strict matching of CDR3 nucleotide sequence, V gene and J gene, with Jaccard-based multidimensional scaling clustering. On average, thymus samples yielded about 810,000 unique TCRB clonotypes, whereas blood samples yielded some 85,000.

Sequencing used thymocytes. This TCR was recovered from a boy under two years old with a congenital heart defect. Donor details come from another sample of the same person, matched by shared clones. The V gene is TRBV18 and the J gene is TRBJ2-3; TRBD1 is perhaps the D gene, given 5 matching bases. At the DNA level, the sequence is TGTGCCAGCTCAGCGACAGCAGATACGCAGTATTTT. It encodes CASSATADTQYF.